The 17 T cell receptor beta chains given below trace back to one sample, sequenced in a study of cytomegalovirus exposure and HLA in healthy donors. This PCR relied on a set of 60 Vbeta primers and 13 Jbeta primers. The table came from immunoSEQ multiplex PCR; TCRdb's copy has only in-frame clones and leaves some out. The sample has some 130,000 clones; under 80% are singletons. Sequenced material: PBMCs. Every receptor here comes from a woman aged 45-65 years in good health and CMV-seropositive.

This clone was detected only a few times. The chain combines TRBV9 with TRBJ1-1; D is perhaps TRBD1 (5 bases). The CDR3 has 15 amino acids. The germline V gene encodes CDR1 SGDLS and CDR2 YYNGEE. Trimming shortened V by 4 bases and J by 3 bases, and 16 bases separated the two germline ends. For the CDR3, the DNA is TGTGCCAGCAGCCCCTGGGGGGGTGAGGACACTGAAGCTTTCTTT. It encodes CASSPWGGEDTEAFF.

The chain combines TRBV11-1 with TRBJ2-7; TRBD1 might be the D (5 bases). CDR3 size: 15 residues. Trimming cost V 1 base and J 6 bases, with 16 bases left between them. The germline CDR1 and CDR2 sequences are SGHAT and FQDESV (reference sequence). CDR3 in amino acids: CASSLGYARAAEQYF. The CDR3 DNA is TGTGCCAGCAGCTTAGGGTACGCCAGGGCGGCCGAGCAGTACTTC.

The chain joins TRBV19 to TRBJ1-4, with a tentative D call TRBD1 (6 bases). CDR1 is LNHDA, CDR2 SQIVND, per germline (reference sequence). This CDR3 region has 16 residues. Trimming shortened V by 3 bases and J by 0 bases, and 11 bases separated the two germline ends. The CDR3 region is CASSMGHPATNEKLFF. In DNA form, the CDR3 reads TGTGCCAGTAGTATGGGACACCCAGCAACTAATGAAAAACTGTTTTTT.

In this sample, this clone turned up a few times. V usage is TRBV28 and J usage is TRBJ2-5; D unclear. CDR3 length: 14 amino acids. The germline V and J ends were trimmed by 5 bases and 1 base, with 11 bases remaining between them. From germline, CDR1 is MDHEN and CDR2 SYDVKM. The CDR3, as DNA: TGTGCCAGCAGTACCTCGCAGATCCAAGAGACCCAGTACTTC. Its protein product is CASSTSQIQETQYF.

The rearrangement uses TRBV5-6 and TRBJ2-1, with 9 nucleotides matching TRBD2. J lost 10 bases, V lost 0 bases, and 5 bases had no gene match. This CDR3 is built from 14 residues. Germline CDR1 reads SGHDT; CDR2 reads YYEEEE. CDR3 sequence: CASSLGGGGAEQFF. CDR3 sequence (DNA): TGTGCCAGCAGCTTGGGGGGCGGGGGGGCCGAGCAGTTCTTC.

The chain employs TRBV7-8 and TRBJ2-1, with D uncertain. Germline V lookup: CDR1 SGHVS, CDR2 FQNEAQ. The CDR3 runs to 13 residues. Trimming shortened V by 5 bases and J by 8 bases, and 13 bases separated the two germline ends. The CDR3 here is CASSQDNLDEQFF. The CDR3, as DNA: TGTGCCAGCAGCCAAGACAACCTCGATGAGCAGTTCTTC.

This clone showed up just once. The DNA of the CDR3 is TGTGCCAGCAGCTTACTCGGGGGAGGTGGGGACGAGCAGTACTTC. It yields the protein CASSLLGGGGDEQYF. The chain has TRBV7-6 and TRBJ2-7; D perhaps matches TRBD2 (6 bases). V lost 2 bases and J 5 bases, leaving 16 bases between the germline ends. The germline V gene encodes CDR1 SGHVS and CDR2 FNYEAQ. The CDR3 spans 15 residues. The full variable domain, in which reference TRBV7-6 and TRBJ2-7 provide the parts outside the CDR3, is GAGVSQSPRYKVTKRGQDVALRCDPISGHVSLYWYRQALGQGPEFLTYFNYEAQQDKSGLPNDRFSAERPEGSISTLTIQRTEQRDSAMYRCASSLLGGGGDEQYFGPGTRLTVT.

The V gene is TRBV11-3, the J gene TRBJ1-5, with a tentative D call TRBD1 (6 bases). This CDR3 has 16 amino acids. CDR1 SGHNT and CDR2 YENEEA come from the germline V gene. Between the trimmed V and J ends, which lost 6 bases and 0 bases, there was a span of 15 bases. The CDR3 DNA sequence: TGTGCCAGCAGTCCAACCGGGACATATAGCAATCAGCCCCAGCATTTT. Its protein product is CASSPTGTYSNQPQHF.

The V call is TRBV10-3, the J call TRBJ2-7, with TRBD1 matching over 11 bases. V shed 6 bases and J 6 bases; nucleotides not matched to a gene: 7. The CDR3 is 14 amino acids. Germline loops: CDR1 ENHRY, CDR2 SYGVKD. The CDR3 reads CAISQTGTGGEQYF. The CDR3 nucleotides read TGTGCCATCAGCCAAACCGGGACAGGGGGCGAGCAGTACTTC.

The chain is built from TRBV6-6 and TRBJ1-6; TRBD1 might be the D (5 bases). CDR3 length: 15 amino acids. V was pared by 0 bases and J by 8 bases, with 11 bases between. In germline, CDR1 is MNHNY, CDR2 SVGAGI (reference sequence). The CDR3 loop reads CASSYSGGYDSPLHF. As DNA, the CDR3 is TGTGCCAGCAGTTACTCGGGGGGGTACGATTCACCCCTCCACTTT.

Here the CDR3 reads CASSSRLEDTEAFF. The CDR3 DNA follows: TGTGCCAGCAGCTCGCGATTGGAGGACACTGAAGCTTTCTTT. The chain carries TRBV5-4 and TRBJ1-1, with D unresolved. The CDR3 spans 14 residues. V was pared by 3 bases and J by 3 bases, with 12 bases between. The germline V gene has CDR1 SGHNT and CDR2 YYREEE (reference sequence). Full variable domain (outside the CDR3, taken from reference TRBV5-4 and TRBJ1-1): ETGVTQSPTHLIKTRGQQVTLRCSSQSGHNTVSWYQQALGQGPQFIFQYYREEENGRGNFPPRFSGLQFPNYSSELNVNALELDDSALYLCASSSRLEDTEAFFGQGTRLTVV.

This clone was observed a single time. The chain carries TRBV6-5 and TRBJ1-4; 9 bases are a match to TRBD1. Germline lookup yields CDR1 MNHEY and CDR2 SVGAGI. V was clipped by 6 bases and J by 6 bases; unmatched bases: 8. CDR3 size: 15 residues. The CDR3 bases are TGTGCCAGCAGAAAAACCGGGACAGGGTATGAAAAACTGTTTTTT. Its protein product is CASRKTGTGYEKLFF.

The gene calls are TRBV23-1 and TRBJ1-2; 7 bases are shared with TRBD1. TRBV23-1 is an ORF, and what it does is uncertain. The ends lost 2 bases at V and 5 bases at J; junction bases unmatched: 5. The length of the CDR3 is 14 residues. CDR3 DNA sequence: TGCGCCAGCAGTCAAAGGGGGCCGGGGTATGGCTACACCTTC. This codes for CASSQRGPGYGYTF.

The rearrangement joins TRBV29-1 to TRBJ1-4; D perhaps matches TRBD1 (6 bases). Germline lookup yields CDR1 SQVTM and CDR2 ANQGSEA. CDR3 size: 11 residues. Trimming took 5 bases from V and 7 from J, leaving 8 bases between them. The CDR3 bases are TGCAGCGTTATGGGGGCTGAAAAACTGTTTTTT. Translation: CSVMGAEKLFF. The variable domain in full, completed from reference TRBV29-1 and TRBJ1-4, reads SAVISQKPSRDICQRGTSLTIQCQVDSQVTMMFWYRQQPGQSLTLIATANQGSEATYESGFVIDKFPISRPNLTFSTLTVSNMSPEDSSIYLCSVMGAEKLFFGSGTQLSVL.

The rearrangement links TRBV14 to TRBJ1-6, with a possible D match to TRBD1 (6 bases). CDR3 size: 17 residues. Trimming pared 4 bases from V and 13 bases from J, leaving 26 bases between. Germline CDR1 reads SGHDN; CDR2 reads FVKESK. CDR3 sequence reads: CASSPNVWDKPLSPLHF. The CDR3 DNA is TGTGCCAGCAGCCCAAACGTATGGGACAAACCCCTCTCGCCCCTCCACTTT.

The chain combines TRBV10-3 with TRBJ2-2; D gene ambiguous. The germline gives CDR1 ENHRY, CDR2 SYGVKD. Trimming removed 5 bases from V and 6 bases from J, with 7 bases in between. The CDR3 has 12 residues. Here the CDR3 DNA reads TGTGCCATCAGTCGTATAGCCGGGGAGCTGTTTTTT. It translates to CAISRIAGELFF.

The chain links TRBV11-2 to TRBJ2-5; a possible D gene is TRBD1 (6 bases). CDR1 and CDR2 from the germline V gene are SGHAT and FQNNGV. The CDR3 sequence is 17 residues long. Trimming left V 5 bases short and J 4 bases short, with 23 bases between. For the CDR3, the DNA is TGTGCCAGCAGCCCCGCCCACCGGACAGTAACCGCAGAGACCCAGTACTTC. It is translated as CASSPAHRTVTAETQYF.